The entry below describes one TCR beta chain. Its antigen is unknown. The data belong to a study of cytomegalovirus exposure and HLA in healthy donors. Overall study findings and caveats: In vitro checks showed that a few CMV-associated chains really do target CMV antigens. Sequencing depth across donors, presence/absence analyses assumed, was roughly uniform.

Although they were nominally healthy when sampled, donors likely had unrecorded immune exposures. Primers for the PCR totalled 60 Vbeta and 13 Jbeta. Assay: immunoSEQ multiplex PCR; the TCRdb copy retains only in-frame clones and omits some. The data hold more than 95,000 clones, with roughly 76% observed a single time. Trimming stripped 2 bases from V and 3 bases from J, with 14 bases between. The CDR3 loop spans 16 amino acids. The germline gives CDR1 MNHNS, CDR2 SASEGT. The TCR comes from a woman aged 55-75 years in good health and CMV-seropositive. Input material: PBMCs. V usage is TRBV6-1 and J usage is TRBJ1-5; a possible D gene is TRBD1 (6 bases). The CDR3 DNA reads as TGTGCCAGCAGTGAATTTCCCAGGGGTACCAATCAGCCCCAGCATTTT. Translation gives CASSEFPRGTNQPQHF.